Following are 3 T cell receptor beta chains from one sample sequenced in a study of T cell repertoires in cytomegalovirus infection. One entry per CDR3 protein, called by TCRdb with MiXCR from the reads. The table includes roughly 920,000 distinct CDR3 sequences, around 30% detected once. Antigen specificity for these receptors is unknown. This material consisted of cultured CD8+ T cells from PBMCs, taken from culture after CMV antigen stimulation. All receptors come from a human donor in good health (CMV status not recorded). Some clones in this sample may be carry-over from other donors' samples.

The V and J genes are TRBV6-5 and TRBJ1-6; TRBD1 matches 7 bases. V dropped 1 base and J dropped 4; count of bases not matched to a gene: 7. The CDR3 spans 17 residues. The V gene's germline CDR1 is MNHEY and CDR2 SVGAGI. The chain's CDR3 is CASSYYPTGTYNSPLHF. CDR3 DNA sequence: TGTGCCAGCAGTTACTACCCGACAGGGACTTATAATTCACCCCTCCACTTT.

The chain links TRBV6-1 to TRBJ2-7, with no clear D. The length of the CDR3 is 13 residues. V lost 2 bases to trimming and J lost 4 bases, with 9 bases between them. Looked up from germline, CDR1 is MNHNS and CDR2 is SASEGT. CDR3 sequence: CASSERSLYEQYF. CDR3 bases: TGTGCCAGCAGTGAACGGTCACTATACGAGCAGTACTTC.

This clonotype was picked up one time. This chain uses TRBV29-1 with TRBJ2-2; 8 nucleotides line up with TRBD1. The V gene's germline CDR1 is SQVTM and CDR2 ANQGSEA. J was trimmed by 4 bases and V by 5 bases; bases with no gene match: 3. There are 13 residues in the CDR3. CDR3 sequence: CSVPDRGTGELFF. CDR3 nucleotide sequence: TGCAGCGTTCCCGACAGGGGCACCGGGGAGCTGTTTTTT.